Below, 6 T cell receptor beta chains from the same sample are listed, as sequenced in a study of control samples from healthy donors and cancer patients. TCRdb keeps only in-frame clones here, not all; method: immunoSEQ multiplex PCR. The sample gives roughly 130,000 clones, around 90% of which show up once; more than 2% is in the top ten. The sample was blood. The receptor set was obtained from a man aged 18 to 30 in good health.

In DNA form, the CDR3 reads TGTGCCTGGAGTGTACCGGGCGCTCTGAGCAATCAGCCCCAGCATTTT. Translating it yields CAWSVPGALSNQPQHF. The chain employs TRBV30 and TRBJ1-5; D remains unclear. This CDR3 has 16 residues. Trimming pared 0 bases from V and 1 base from J, leaving 13 bases between. The V gene's germline CDR1 is GTSNPN and CDR2 SVGIG (reference sequence).

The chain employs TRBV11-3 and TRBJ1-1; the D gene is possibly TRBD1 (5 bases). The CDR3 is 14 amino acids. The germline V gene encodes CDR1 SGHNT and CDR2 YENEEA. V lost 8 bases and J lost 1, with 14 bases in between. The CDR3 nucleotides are TGTGCCAGCGGGACGACAGATGGGAACACTGAAGCTTTCTTT. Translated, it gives CASGTTDGNTEAFF.

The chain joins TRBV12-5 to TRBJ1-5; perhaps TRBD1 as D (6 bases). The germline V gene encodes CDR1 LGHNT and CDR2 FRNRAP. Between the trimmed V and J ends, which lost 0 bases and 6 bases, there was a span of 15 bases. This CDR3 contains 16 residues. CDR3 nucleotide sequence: TGTGCTAGTGGTTTGGTAAGCCCCAGGGGACTTCAGCCCCAGCATTTT. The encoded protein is CASGLVSPRGLQPQHF.

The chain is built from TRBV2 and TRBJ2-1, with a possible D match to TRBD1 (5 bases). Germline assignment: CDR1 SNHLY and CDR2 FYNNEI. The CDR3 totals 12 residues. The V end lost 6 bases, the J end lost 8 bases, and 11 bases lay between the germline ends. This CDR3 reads CASSGQGYEQFF. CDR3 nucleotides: TGTGCCAGCAGCGGGCAGGGCTATGAGCAGTTCTTC.

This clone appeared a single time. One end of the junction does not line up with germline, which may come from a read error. DNA for the CDR3: TGTGCCGGCAGGACAGGGGTCGGCACTGAAGCTTTCTTT. It encodes CAGRTGVGTEAFF. This sequence joins TRBV12-3 or TRBV12-4 and TRBJ1-1, with 9 bases lining up with TRBD1. CDR3 length: 13 residues.

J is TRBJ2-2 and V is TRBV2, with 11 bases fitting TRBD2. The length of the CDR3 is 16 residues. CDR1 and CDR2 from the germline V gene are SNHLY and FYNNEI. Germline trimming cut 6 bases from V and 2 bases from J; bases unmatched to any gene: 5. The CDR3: CASRGTSGFNTGELFF. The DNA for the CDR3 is TGTGCCAGCAGGGGGACTAGCGGTTTTAACACCGGGGAGCTGTTTTTT.